This T cell receptor beta chain is drawn from a study of shared clonotypes between healthy human individuals (dated by TCRdb to about 2020). For the wider study: The cohort included a few men and a couple of women between 18 and 49 years of age. For each donor, three plates each were used for CD4 naive and CD4 memory, two plates were used for CD8 naive, and one plate was used for CD8 memory. To estimate repertoire size and how much clonotype sharing occurs between individuals, the study deeply sequenced the blood TCR repertoires of five healthy adults. To increase sequencing depth and limit assay-specific biases, TCR repertoire library preparation and sequencing were carried out by different laboratories using diverse techniques. Between about 0.94 and 8.9 billion PBMCs per donor were obtained by leukapheresis. The study at large found these results: Sampling was limited to blood, and TCR repertoires in tissue likely differ from TCR repertoires in blood. Even with the large sequencing depth, rarefaction of the sorted-subset datasets indicated that sequencing was incomplete. Naive subsets generally had larger estimated clonotype richness than memory subsets did. Compared with non-shared clonotypes, clonotypes shared by all four sorted-subset donors had higher generation probabilities. Sharing across a handful of donors was observed for about 5% of naive CD4, 3% to 4% of naive CD8, over 2% of memory CD4, and approximately 0.41% of memory CD8 clonotypes. Pairwise subsampling indicated that sequencing depth was expected to affect the degree of clonotype sharing among donors. The genetic and exposure-history diversity represented was limited by the small number of donors.

Using the deep immunoSEQ assay, TCR CDR3 regions were amplified from genomic DNA by multiplex PCR. Genomic DNA extracted from each cell subset was distributed evenly over all wells of several immunoSEQ 96-well plates, and each plate served as one replicate. For sorted subsets, approximately 200 ng of genomic DNA, equivalent to 25,000 to 35,000 T cell genomes, went into each replicate PCR. The purified libraries were quantified using a Qubit 3.0 fluorometer, sized with a Bioanalyzer 2100, and then quantified again using the KAPA Library Quantification kit. Each immunoSEQ 96-well plate was sequenced on its own single-read 150-cycle Illumina NextSeq 550 flow cell. Per the authors' processing: The immunoSEQ output contained only junctional sequences without quality scores, so filtering could not match that applied to full-length reads. Sequences were annotated with PyIR, a Python wrapper for IgBLAST v1.9, and V/J genes and CDR3 were assigned using IMGT germline references. Any read was removed if the V/J assignment was weak (E-value above 1e-6), the CDR3 was missing, or the read contained stop codons, out-of-frame junctions, or ambiguous translated residues. V3J clonotypes were defined by identical inferred V gene, J gene, and CDR3 amino acid sequence. To compute the percentage overlap between repertoires, the number of shared unique clonotypes was divided by the size of the smaller repertoire. Repertoire richness was assessed with RTK rarefaction, the Chao1 estimator, and Recon v2.1 estimates of unobserved clonotypes. For all TCRbeta clonotypes obtained by the gDNA method from a few donors, generation probabilities were computed with OLGA. This immuneACCESS table, as held by TCRdb, lists in-frame sequences with V and J called but not all clones. Of the missing ones, under half trace to an unresolved V gene in checked studies; the others have no known cause. The V and J calls and the clone size are those of that table, but D and trimming were determined from the DNA. For this sample the table gives 150,000 to 200,000 clones, of which 90% to 95% were detected only once. In total, the top ten clones hold around 0.067% of the sample.

The donors were healthy, HIV-negative adults with no recently reported acute infections or vaccinations. Every donor was a Caucasian adult residing in Nashville, Tennessee, USA. Magnetic negative selection was used to enrich CD4+ T cells, after which naive cells were positively selected on CD45RA and the negative fraction became the memory subset. Blood was obtained by leukapheresis, after which PBMCs were separated by Ficoll-Histopaque density gradient centrifugation and cryopreserved in liquid nitrogen vapor phase. Purity and quantity of every magnetically sorted T cell population were checked by analytical flow cytometry. Genomic DNA was isolated from every sorted fraction and measured by UV absorbance on a Nanodrop 2000c. This clone appeared a single time. Its antigen is unknown. No clone much larger than this one lies a single base away; base qualities are absent. The germline V gene encodes CDR1 SGHTA and CDR2 FQGNSA. V loses 11 bases of germline sequence and J loses 4 bases, and the interval between the two ends is 24 bases. From the cysteine through the phenylalanine, the CDR3 covers 17 amino acids. The CDR3 DNA has 51 bases and is translated from base 1.

The sequence was collected from a woman in her twenties or thirties in good health. The sequencing input was naive CD4+ T cells sorted from blood. In the paper's terms, the cell subset or site label means: CD45RA+ positively selected. The chain employs TRBV7-2 and TRBJ2-6; TRBD2 could be the D gene, as 5 bases match. The CDR3 reads CAGSMRRFVGGANVLTF. The bases read TGTGCCGGCTCTATGAGGAGGTTCGTAGGCGGGGCCAACGTCCTGACTTTC.